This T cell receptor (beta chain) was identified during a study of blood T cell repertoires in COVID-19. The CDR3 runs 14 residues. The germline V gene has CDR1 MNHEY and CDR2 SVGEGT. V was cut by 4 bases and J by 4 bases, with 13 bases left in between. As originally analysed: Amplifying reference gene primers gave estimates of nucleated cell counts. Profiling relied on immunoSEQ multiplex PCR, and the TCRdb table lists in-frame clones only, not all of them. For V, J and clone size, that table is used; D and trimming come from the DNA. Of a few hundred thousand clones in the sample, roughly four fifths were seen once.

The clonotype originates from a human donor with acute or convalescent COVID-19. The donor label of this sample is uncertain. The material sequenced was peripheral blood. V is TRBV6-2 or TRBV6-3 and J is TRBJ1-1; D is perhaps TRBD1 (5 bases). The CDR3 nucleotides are TGTGCCAGCAGTTTCAGGGAATGGCCCACTGAAGCTTTCTTT. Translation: CASSFREWPTEAFF.